This T cell receptor (beta chain) was profiled in a study of T cells in Graves' hyperthyroidism and ophthalmopathy. RNA transcripts were the template for amplifying TCR beta CDR3 regions. Using the HTBI primer set, a first-round RT-PCR was run on the TCR CDR3. TCRdb re-called the multiplex PCR reads with MiXCR, one entry per CDR3 protein. The sample holds under 700,000 distinct CDR3 sequences, around 42% seen once. The germline V and J ends were trimmed by 2 bases and 6 bases, with 5 bases remaining between them. The CDR3 has 11 amino acids. CDR1 is SGDLS, CDR2 YYNGEE, per germline. This clonotype has just a few counts.

The J gene is TRBJ2-5, the V gene TRBV9; D call uncertain. Sequencing was performed on peripheral blood or thyroid tissue (not recorded which). This receptor was taken from a woman under 30 with Graves' hyperthyroidism. The CDR3 DNA reads TGTGCCAGCAGCGTCGGAAAGACCCAGTACTTC. Amino acids: CASSVGKTQYF. The full variable domain, rest sourced from reference TRBV9 and TRBJ2-5, is DSGVTQTPKHLITATGQRVTLRCSPRSGDLSVYWYQQSLDQGLQFLIQYYNGEERAKGNILERFSAQQFPDLHSELNLSSLELGDSALYFCASSVGKTQYFGPGTRLLVL.